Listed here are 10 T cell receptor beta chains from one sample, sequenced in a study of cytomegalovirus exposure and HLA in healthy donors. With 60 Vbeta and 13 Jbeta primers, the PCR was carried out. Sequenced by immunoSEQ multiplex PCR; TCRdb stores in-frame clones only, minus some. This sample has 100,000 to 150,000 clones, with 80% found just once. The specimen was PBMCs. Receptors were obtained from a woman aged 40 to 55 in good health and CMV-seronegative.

DNA for the CDR3: TGTGCCAGCAGCATAACCGGGACAGGGACCTACGAGCAGTACTTC. As protein: CASSITGTGTYEQYF. V usage is TRBV7-9 and J usage is TRBJ2-7, with 9 bases that match TRBD1. Germline loops: CDR1 SEHNR, CDR2 FQNEAQ (reference sequence). The CDR3 consists of 15 residues. V lost 5 bases to trimming and J lost 2 bases; unmatched junction nucleotides: 7.

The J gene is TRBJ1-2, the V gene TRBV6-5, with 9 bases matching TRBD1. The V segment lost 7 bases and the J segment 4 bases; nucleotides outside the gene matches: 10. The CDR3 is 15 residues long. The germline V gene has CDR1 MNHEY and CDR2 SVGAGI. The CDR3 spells CASTTGGGFSYGYTF. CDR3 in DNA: TGTGCCAGCACAACAGGGGGCGGTTTTAGCTATGGCTACACCTTC.

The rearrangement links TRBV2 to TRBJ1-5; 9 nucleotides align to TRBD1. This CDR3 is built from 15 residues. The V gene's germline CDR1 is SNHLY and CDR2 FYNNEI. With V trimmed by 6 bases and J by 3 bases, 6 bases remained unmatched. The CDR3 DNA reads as TGTGCCAGCAGGGAGGGGACAGGGACCAATCAGCCCCAGCATTTT. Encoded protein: CASREGTGTNQPQHF.

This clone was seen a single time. DNA for the CDR3: TGTGCCAGCAGTCGCGGGACAGGCAACAATTTCCGGCCCCAGCATTTT. This sequence encodes CASSRGTGNNFRPQHF. The chain uses TRBV27 and TRBJ1-5; 8 nucleotides line up with TRBD1. The CDR3 sequence is 16 residues long. Germline CDR1 is MNHEY and CDR2 is SMNVEV (reference sequence). V lost 5 bases to trimming and J lost 9 bases; unmatched junction nucleotides: 15.

The CDR3 protein is CASRARDLTNTGELFF. CDR3 DNA sequence: TGTGCCAGCAGGGCCAGGGACTTGACGAACACCGGGGAGCTGTTTTTT. V is TRBV7-9 and J is TRBJ2-2, with D possibly being TRBD2 (6 bases). Trimming cost V 6 bases and J 0 bases, with 14 bases left between them. This CDR3 has 16 amino acids. Germline-derived CDR1 and CDR2 are SEHNR and FQNEAQ (reference sequence).

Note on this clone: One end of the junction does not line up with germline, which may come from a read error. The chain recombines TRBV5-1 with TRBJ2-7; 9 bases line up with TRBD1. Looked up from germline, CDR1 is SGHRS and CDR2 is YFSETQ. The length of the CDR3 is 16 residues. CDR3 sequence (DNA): TGCGCCCGCAGCTTGGGCCCGGGACAGGGCTCCTACGAGCAGTACTTC. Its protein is CARSLGPGQGSYEQYF.

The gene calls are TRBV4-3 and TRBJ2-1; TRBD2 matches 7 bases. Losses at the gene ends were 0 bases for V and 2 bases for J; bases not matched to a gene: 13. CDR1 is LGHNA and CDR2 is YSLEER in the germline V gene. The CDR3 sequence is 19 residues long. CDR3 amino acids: CASSQEEDLTSIAYNEQFF. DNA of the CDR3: TGCGCCAGCAGCCAAGAGGAGGATTTGACTAGCATTGCCTACAATGAGCAGTTCTTC.

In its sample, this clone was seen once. The CDR3 spells CASSGGTGGRYGYTF. The CDR3 region has the DNA TGTGCCAGCAGCGGTGGGACAGGGGGCCGTTATGGCTACACCTTC. The chain combines TRBV6-6 with TRBJ1-2; 12 bases map to TRBD1. This CDR3 is 15 amino acids long. The V segment lost 6 bases and the J segment 5 bases; nucleotides outside the gene matches: 7. Germline lookup yields CDR1 MNHNY and CDR2 SVGAGI (reference sequence).

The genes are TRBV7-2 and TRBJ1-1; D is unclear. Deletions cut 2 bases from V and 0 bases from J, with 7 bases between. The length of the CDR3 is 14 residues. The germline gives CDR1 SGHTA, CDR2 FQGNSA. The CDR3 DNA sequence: TGTGCCAGCAGCTTATTCCCAGTGAACACTGAAGCTTTCTTT. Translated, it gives CASSLFPVNTEAFF.

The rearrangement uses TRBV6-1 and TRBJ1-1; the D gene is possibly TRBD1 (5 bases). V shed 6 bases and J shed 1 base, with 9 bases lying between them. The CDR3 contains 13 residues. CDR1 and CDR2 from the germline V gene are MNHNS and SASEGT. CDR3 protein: CASRETGNTEAFF. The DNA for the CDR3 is TGTGCCAGCAGGGAAACAGGGAACACTGAAGCTTTCTTT.